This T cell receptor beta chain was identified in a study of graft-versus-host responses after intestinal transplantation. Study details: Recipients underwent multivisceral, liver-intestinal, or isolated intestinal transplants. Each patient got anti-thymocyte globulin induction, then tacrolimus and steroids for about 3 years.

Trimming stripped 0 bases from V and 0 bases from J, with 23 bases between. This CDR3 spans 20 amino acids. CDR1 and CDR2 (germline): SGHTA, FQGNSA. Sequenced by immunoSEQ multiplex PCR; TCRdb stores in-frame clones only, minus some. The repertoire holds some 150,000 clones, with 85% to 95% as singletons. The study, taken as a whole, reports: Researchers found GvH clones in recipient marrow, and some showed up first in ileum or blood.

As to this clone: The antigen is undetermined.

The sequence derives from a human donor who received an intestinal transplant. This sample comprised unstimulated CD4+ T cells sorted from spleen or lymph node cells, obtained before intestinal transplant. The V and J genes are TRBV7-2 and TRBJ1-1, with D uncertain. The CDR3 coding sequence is TGTGCCAGCAGCTTAGCGCTCGGGTGGTCAGGCGTCCACATGAACACTGAAGCTTTCTTT. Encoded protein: CASSLALGWSGVHMNTEAFF.